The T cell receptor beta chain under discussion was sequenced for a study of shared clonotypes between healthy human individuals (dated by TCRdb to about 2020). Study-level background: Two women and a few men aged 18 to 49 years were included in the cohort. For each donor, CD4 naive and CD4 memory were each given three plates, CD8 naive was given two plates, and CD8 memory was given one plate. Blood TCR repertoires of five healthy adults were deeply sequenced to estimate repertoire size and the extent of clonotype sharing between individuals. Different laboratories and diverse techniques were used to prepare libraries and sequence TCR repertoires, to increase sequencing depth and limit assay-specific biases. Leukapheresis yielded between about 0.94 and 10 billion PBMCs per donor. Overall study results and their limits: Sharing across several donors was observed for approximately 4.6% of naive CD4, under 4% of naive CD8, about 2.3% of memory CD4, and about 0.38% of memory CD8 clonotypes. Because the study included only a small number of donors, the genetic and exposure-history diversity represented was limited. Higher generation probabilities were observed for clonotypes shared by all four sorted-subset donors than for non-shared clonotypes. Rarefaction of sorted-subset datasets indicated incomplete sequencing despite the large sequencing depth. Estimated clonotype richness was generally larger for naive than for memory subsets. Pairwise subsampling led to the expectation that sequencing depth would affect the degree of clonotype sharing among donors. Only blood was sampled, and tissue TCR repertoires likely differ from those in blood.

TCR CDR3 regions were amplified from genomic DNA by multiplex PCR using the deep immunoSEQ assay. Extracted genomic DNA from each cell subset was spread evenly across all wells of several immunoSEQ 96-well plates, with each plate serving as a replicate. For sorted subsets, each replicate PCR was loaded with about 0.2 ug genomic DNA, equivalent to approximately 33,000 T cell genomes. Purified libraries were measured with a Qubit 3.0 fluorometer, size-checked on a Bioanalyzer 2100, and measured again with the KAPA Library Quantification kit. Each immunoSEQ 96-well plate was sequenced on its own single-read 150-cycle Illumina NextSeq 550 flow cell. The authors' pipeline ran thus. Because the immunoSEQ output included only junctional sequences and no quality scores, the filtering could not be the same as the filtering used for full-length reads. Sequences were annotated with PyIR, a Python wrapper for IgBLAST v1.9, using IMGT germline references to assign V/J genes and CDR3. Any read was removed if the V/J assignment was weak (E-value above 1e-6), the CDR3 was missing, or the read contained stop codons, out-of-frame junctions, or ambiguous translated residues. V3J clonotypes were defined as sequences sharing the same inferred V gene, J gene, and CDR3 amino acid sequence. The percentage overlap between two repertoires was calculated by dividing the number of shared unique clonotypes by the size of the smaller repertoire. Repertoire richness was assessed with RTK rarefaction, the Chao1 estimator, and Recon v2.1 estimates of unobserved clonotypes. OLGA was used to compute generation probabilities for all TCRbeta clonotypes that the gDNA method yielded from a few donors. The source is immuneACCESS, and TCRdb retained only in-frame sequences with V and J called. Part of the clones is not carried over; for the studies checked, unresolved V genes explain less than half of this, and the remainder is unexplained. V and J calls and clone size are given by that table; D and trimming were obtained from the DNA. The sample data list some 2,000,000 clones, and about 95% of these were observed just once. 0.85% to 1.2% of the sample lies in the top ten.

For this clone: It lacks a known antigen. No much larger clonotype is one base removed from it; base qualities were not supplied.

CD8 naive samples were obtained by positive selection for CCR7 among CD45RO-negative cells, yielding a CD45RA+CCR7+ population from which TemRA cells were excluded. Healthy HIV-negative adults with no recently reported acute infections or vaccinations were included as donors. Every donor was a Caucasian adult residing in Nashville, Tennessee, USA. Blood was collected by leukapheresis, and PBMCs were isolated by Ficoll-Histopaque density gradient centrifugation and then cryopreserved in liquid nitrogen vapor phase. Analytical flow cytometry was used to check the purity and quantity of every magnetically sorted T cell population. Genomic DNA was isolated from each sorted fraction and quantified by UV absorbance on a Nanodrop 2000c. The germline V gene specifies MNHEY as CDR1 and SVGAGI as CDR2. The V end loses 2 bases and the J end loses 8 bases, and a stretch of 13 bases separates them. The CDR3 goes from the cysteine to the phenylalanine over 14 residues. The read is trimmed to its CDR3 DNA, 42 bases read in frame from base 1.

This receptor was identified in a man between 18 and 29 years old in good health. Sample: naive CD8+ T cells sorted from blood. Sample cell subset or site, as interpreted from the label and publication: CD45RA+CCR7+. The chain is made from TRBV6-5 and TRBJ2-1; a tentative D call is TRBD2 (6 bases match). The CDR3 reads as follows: CASSYGFGGDEQFF. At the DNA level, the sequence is TGTGCCAGCAGTTACGGATTTGGCGGGGATGAGCAGTTCTTC.